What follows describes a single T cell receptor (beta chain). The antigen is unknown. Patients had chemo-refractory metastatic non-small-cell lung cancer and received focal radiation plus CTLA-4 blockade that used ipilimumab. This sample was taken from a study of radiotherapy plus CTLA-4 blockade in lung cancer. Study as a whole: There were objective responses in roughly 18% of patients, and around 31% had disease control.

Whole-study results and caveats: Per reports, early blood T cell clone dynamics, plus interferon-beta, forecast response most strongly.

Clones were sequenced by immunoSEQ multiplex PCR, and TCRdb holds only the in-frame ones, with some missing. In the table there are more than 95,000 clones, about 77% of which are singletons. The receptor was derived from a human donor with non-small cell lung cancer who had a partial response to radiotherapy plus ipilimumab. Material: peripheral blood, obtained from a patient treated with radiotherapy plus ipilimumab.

CDR3 residues: CASGLYRDRGPLHSNTGELFF. In nucleotides, the CDR3 is TGTGCTAGTGGTTTGTACAGGGACAGGGGGCCCCTACATTCGAACACCGGGGAGCTGTTTTTT. The rearrangement uses TRBV12-5 and TRBJ2-2; the match to TRBD1 covers 12 bases. Per germline, CDR1 LGHNT and CDR2 FRNRAP. V lost 2 bases to trimming and J lost 0 bases; unmatched junction nucleotides: 13. There are 21 residues in the CDR3. The variable domain in full, completed from reference TRBV12-5 and TRBJ2-2, reads DARVTQTPRHKVTEMGQEVTMRCQPILGHNTVFWYRQTMMQGLELLAYFRNRAPLDDSGMPKDRFSAEMPDATLATLKIQPSEPRDSAVYFCASGLYRDRGPLHSNTGELFFGEGSRLTVL.